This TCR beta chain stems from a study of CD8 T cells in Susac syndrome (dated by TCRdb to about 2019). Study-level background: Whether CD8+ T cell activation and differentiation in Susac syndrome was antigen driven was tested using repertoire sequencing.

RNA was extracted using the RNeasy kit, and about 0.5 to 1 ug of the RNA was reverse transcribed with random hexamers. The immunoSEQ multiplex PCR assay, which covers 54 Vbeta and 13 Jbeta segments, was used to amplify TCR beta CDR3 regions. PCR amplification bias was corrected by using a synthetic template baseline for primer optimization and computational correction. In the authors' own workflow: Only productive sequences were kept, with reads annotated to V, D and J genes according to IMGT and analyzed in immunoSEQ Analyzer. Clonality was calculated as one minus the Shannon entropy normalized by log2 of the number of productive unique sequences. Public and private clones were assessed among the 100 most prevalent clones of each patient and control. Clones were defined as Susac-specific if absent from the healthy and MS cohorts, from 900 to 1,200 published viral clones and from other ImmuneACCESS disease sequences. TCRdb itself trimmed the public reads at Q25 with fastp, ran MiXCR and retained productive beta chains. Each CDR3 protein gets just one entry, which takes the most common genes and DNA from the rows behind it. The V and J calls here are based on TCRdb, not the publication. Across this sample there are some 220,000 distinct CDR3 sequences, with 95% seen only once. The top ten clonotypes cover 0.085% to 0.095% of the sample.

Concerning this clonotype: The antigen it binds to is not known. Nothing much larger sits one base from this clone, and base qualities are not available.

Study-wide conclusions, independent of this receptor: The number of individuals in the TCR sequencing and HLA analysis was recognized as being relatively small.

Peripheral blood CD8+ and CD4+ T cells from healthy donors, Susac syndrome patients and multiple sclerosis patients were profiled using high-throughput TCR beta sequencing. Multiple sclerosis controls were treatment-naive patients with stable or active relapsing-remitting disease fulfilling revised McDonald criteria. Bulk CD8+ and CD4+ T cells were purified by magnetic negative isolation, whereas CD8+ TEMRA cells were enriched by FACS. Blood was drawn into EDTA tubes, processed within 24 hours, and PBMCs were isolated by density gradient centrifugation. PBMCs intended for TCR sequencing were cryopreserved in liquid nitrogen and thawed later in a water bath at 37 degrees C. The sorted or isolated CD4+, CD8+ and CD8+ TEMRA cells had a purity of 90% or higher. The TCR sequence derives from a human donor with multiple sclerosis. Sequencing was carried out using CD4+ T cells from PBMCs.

The CDR3 region has the sequence CASSGDRARPGYTF. The bases read TGTGCCAGCAGCGGGGACAGGGCACGCCCTGGCTACACCTTC. The chain is encoded by TRBV6-5 joined to TRBJ1-2; 9 bases in between match TRBD1. The CDR3 numbers 14 residues from cysteine through phenylalanine. The DNA shown is the 42-base CDR3, in frame from base 1. CDR1 and CDR2, per the germline V gene, are MNHEY and SVGAGI. V is trimmed back by 6 bases and J by 7 bases, and the junction contains 9 bases that no gene match accounts for.